This entry concerns a single TCR beta chain. The antigen remains undetermined. This record belongs to a study of T cells in Graves' hyperthyroidism and ophthalmopathy. Regarding the study as a whole: Most thyroid clonotypes with frequency above 0.001 were detected in blood.

The TCR beta CDR3 regions underwent amplification using RNA transcripts as the source. First-round RT-PCR with HTBI primers amplified the TCR CDR3 region. TCRdb independently ran MiXCR on the multiplex PCR reads; one entry per CDR3 protein. This sample yields hundreds of thousands of distinct CDR3 sequences, of which 11% to 15% are seen a single time; roughly 10% belongs to the top ten. V lost 0 bases and J 3 bases, leaving 9 bases between the germline ends. Per the germline V gene, CDR1 is LGHNA and CDR2 is YSLEER. This CDR3 is 14 amino acids long. Investigators excluded patients with uncontrolled infection, other autoimmune disease, pregnancy or lactation.

The chain carries TRBV4-3 and TRBJ2-7, with D possibly called TRBD1 or TRBD2 (5 bases each). The TCR originated in a young woman with Graves' hyperthyroidism. Sequencing used blood. The CDR3 loop is CASSQDPGLYEQYF. CDR3 sequence (DNA): TGCGCCAGCAGCCAAGATCCGGGGCTCTACGAGCAGTACTTC.